This T cell receptor (beta chain) was sequenced in a study of cytomegalovirus exposure and HLA in healthy donors. The PCR had 60 Vbeta and 13 Jbeta primers. As handled by the study authors: Roughly 10 million shared chains were among around 80 million unique TCR beta chains counted in a later analysis. Measured with immunoSEQ multiplex PCR; TCRdb has only the in-frame clones, and not every one. V, J and clone size were drawn from that table, and D and trimming were deduced from the DNA. This table has 250,000 to 350,000 clones, 86% appearing once. Germline V gene sequence: CDR1 DFQATT, CDR2 SNEGSKA (reference sequence). The CDR3 length is 11 residues. Trimming shortened V by 6 bases and J by 0 bases, and 5 bases separated the two germline ends.

The chain links TRBV20-1 to TRBJ2-5; D is unresolved. The receptor comes from a man aged 35 to 55 in good health and CMV-seropositive. Material for sequencing was PBMCs. The chain's CDR3 is CSALYQETQYF. For the CDR3, the DNA is TGCAGTGCCCTGTACCAAGAGACCCAGTACTTC.